The clone carrying this T cell receptor (beta chain) was found many times. What it binds is unknown. Patients picked for sequencing had shown CD8+CD57+ cell expansion detected by flow cytometry. With no exception, the patients had severe acquired aplastic anemia. Patients were untreated when blood was sampled. The CDR3 runs to 14 residues. Trimming removed 3 bases from V and 5 bases from J, with 14 bases in between. Germline loops: CDR1 SGHRS, CDR2 YFSETQ. The data belong to a study of CD8+CD57+ T cells in acquired aplastic anemia. Study summary: Sorted CD4+ and CD8+ cells gave an average of about 3 ug of DNA.

Profiling of TCR beta VDJ combinations and CDR3 sequences used genomic DNA as template. TCRdb passed the reads through MiXCR, listing each CDR3 protein once. The table lists over 250,000 distinct CDR3 sequences, under 65% of them singletons, with approximately 1.3% in the top ten. General study points: In common between the patients and the controls were more than 25 CD8+ CDR3 sequences.

Sequenced: sorted CD4+, CD8+, or CD8+CD57+ T cells (not recorded which) from PBMCs. This TCR was recovered from a human donor with aplastic anemia. The rearrangement joins TRBV5-1 to TRBJ1-2, with D tentatively TRBD1 (6 bases). CDR3 residues: CASSSSGVGYGYTF. The CDR3 region has the DNA TGCGCCAGCAGCTCATCAGGGGTTGGATATGGCTACACCTTC.